This record concerns one T cell receptor (beta chain) sequence. The sample is drawn from a study of blood T cell repertoires in COVID-19. Profiled with immunoSEQ multiplex PCR; TCRdb holds only in-frame clones, not every one. This table has some 140,000 clones, around three quarters appearing once. The origin of this receptor is an older man with acute or convalescent COVID-19. The source material was peripheral blood.

The CDR3 sequence is CASSRQGLSNEQFF. The CDR3 DNA sequence: TGTGCCAGCAGCCGACAGGGACTCTCCAATGAGCAGTTCTTC. The chain couples TRBV25-1 to TRBJ2-1; a weak D match, TRBD1 (7 bases). CDR3 length: 14 amino acids. Germline loops: CDR1 MGHDK, CDR2 SYGVNS. Trimming left V 6 bases short and J 6 bases short, with 15 bases between. Filled out from reference TRBV25-1 and TRBJ2-1, the complete variable domain reads EADIYQTPRYLVIGTGKKITLECSQTMGHDKMYWYQQDPGMELHLIHYSYGVNSTEKGDLSSESTVSRIRTEHFPLTLESARPSHTSQYLCASSRQGLSNEQFFGPGTRLTVL.